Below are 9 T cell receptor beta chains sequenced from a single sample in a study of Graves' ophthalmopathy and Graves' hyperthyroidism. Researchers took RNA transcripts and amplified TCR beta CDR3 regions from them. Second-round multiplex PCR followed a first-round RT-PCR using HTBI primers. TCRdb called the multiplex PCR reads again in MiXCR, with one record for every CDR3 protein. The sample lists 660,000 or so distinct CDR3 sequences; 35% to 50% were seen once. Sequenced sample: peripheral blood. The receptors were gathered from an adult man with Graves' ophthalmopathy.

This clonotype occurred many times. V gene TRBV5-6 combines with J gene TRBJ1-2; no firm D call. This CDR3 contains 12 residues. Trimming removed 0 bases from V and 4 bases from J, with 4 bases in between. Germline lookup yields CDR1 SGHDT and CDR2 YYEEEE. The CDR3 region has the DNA TGTGCCAGCAGCTTGGAACTCTATGGCTACACCTTC. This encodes CASSLELYGYTF.

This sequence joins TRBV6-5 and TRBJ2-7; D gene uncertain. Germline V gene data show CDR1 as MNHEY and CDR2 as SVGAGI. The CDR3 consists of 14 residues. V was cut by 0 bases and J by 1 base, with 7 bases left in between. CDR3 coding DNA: TGTGCCAGCAGTTACTCTACGGTTTCCTACGAGCAGTACTTC. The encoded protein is CASSYSTVSYEQYF.

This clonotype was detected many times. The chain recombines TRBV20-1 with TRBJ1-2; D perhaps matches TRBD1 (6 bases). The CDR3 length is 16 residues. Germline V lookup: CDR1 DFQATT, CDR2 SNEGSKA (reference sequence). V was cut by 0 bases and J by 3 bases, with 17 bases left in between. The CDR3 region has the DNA TGCAGTGCTAGAGATTTGGCAGGGGATTATGACTATGGCTACACCTTC. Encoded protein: CSARDLAGDYDYGYTF.

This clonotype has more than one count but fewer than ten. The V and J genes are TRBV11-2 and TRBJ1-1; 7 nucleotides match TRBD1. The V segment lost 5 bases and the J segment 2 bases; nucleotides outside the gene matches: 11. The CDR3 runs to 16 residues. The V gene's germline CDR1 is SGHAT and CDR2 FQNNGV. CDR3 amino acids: CASSPFTGTENTEAFF. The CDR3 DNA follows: TGTGCCAGCAGCCCCTTCACCGGGACAGAAAACACTGAAGCTTTCTTT.

In DNA, the CDR3 is TGCAGCGTAGCACCGACAGGGGTCGAGACCCAGTACTTC. Amino acids: CSVAPTGVETQYF. The V gene is TRBV29-1, the J gene TRBJ2-5; TRBD1 matches 8 bases. V shed 6 bases and J 5 bases; nucleotides not matched to a gene: 8. The CDR3 covers 13 residues. CDR1 and CDR2 from the germline V gene are SQVTM and ANQGSEA.

The CDR3 DNA sequence: TGTGCCAGTAGTATACAGGGGAAGCAGTACTTC. This translates into CASSIQGKQYF. This chain links TRBV19 with TRBJ2-7; TRBD1 might be the D (6 bases). CDR1 and CDR2 (germline): LNHDA, SQIVND (reference sequence). Trimming cost V 2 bases and J 8 bases, with 7 bases left between them. The CDR3 sequence is 11 residues long.

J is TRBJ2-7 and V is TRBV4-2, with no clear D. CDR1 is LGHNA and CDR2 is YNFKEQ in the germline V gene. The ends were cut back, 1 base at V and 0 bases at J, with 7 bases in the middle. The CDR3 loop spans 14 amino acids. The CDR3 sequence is CASSQATASYEQYF. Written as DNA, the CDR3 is TGTGCCAGCAGCCAAGCTACTGCCTCCTACGAGCAGTACTTC.

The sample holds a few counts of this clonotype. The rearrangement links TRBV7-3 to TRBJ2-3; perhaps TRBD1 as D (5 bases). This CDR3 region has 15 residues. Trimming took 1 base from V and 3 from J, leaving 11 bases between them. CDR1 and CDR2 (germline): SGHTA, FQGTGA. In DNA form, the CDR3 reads TGTGCCAGCAGCTTAATTGGCAGGGAAACAGATACGCAGTATTTT. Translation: CASSLIGRETDTQYF.

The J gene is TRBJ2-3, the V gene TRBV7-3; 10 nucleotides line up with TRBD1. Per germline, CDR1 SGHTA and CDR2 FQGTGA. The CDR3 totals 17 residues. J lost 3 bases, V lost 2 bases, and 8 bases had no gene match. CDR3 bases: TGTGCCAGCAGCTTAGGCCGGGACAGGGGAGTGACAGATACGCAGTATTTT. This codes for CASSLGRDRGVTDTQYF.